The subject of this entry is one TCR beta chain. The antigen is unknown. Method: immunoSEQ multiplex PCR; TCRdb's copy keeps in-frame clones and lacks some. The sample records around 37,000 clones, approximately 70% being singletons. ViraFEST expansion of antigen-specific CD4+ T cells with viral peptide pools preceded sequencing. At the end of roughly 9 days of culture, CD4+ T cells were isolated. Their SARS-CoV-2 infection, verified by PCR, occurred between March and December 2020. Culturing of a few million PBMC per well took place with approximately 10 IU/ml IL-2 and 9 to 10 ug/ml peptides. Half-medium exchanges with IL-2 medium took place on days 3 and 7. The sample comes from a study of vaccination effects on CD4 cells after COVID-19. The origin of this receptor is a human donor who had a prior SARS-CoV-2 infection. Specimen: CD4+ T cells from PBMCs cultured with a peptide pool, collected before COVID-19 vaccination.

The chain's CDR3 is CASSESGDNYGYTF. CDR3 bases: TGTGCCAGCAGTGAATCAGGGGACAACTATGGCTACACCTTC. This chain uses TRBV6-1 with TRBJ1-2; D possibly corresponds to TRBD1 (6 bases). The CDR3 contains 14 residues. V lost 2 bases to trimming and J lost 2 bases, with 9 bases between them. The germline CDR1 and CDR2 sequences are MNHNS and SASEGT.